Presented here are 22 T cell receptor beta chains from one specimen sequenced in a study of lymphopenia after photon versus proton radiotherapy. Profiling relied on immunoSEQ multiplex PCR, and the TCRdb table lists in-frame clones only, not all of them. The sample carries 15,000 or so clones, roughly 82% recorded once. The sequences come from peripheral blood, collected from a patient treated with proton-based radiotherapy. The source is a man in his 70s with pancreatic cancer.

The chain uses TRBV27 and TRBJ2-1, with a weak D call TRBD1 (5 bases). Trimming left V 6 bases short and J 1 base short, with 16 bases between. This CDR3 has 16 residues. The germline V gene has CDR1 MNHEY and CDR2 SMNVEV (reference sequence). CDR3 protein: CASSFMSRVSYNEQFF. The CDR3 bases are TGTGCCAGCAGCTTTATGTCCAGGGTGTCCTACAATGAGCAGTTCTTC.

The V gene is TRBV6-1, the J gene TRBJ1-3; the D is unclear. The V gene lost 5 bases and the J gene lost 3 bases, with 8 bases spanning the gap. CDR1 MNHNS and CDR2 SASEGT come from the germline V gene. The CDR3 runs 13 residues. This chain's CDR3 is CASSINSGNTIYF. For the CDR3, the DNA is TGTGCCAGCAGTATAAACAGTGGAAACACCATATATTTT.

V and J are TRBV6-5 and TRBJ2-3; 7 bases agree with TRBD1. V shed 5 bases and J 6 bases; nucleotides not matched to a gene: 8. CDR1 and CDR2 from the germline V gene are MNHEY and SVGAGI. This CDR3 comprises 14 residues. In nucleotides, the CDR3 is TGTGCCAGCAGTAGATCCAGGGGGATTGATACGCAGTATTTT. Translating it yields CASSRSRGIDTQYF.

This clone was picked up a small number of times. The J gene is TRBJ2-7, the V gene TRBV7-9; no reliable D call. This CDR3 has 12 amino acids. Trimming pared 3 bases from V and 6 bases from J, leaving 9 bases between. Germline V gene data show CDR1 as SEHNR and CDR2 as FQNEAQ (reference sequence). The CDR3 DNA sequence: TGTGCCAGCAGCTTTGAAGTCTCCGAGCAGTACTTC. Translation: CASSFEVSEQYF.

V and J are TRBV4-2 and TRBJ2-7; D not certain. Per the germline V gene, CDR1 is LGHNA and CDR2 is YNFKEQ. Trimming stripped 1 base from V and 5 bases from J, with 9 bases between. The CDR3 length is 13 residues. CDR3 amino acids: CASSQGHLDEQYF. CDR3 in DNA: TGTGCCAGCAGCCAAGGGCACTTGGACGAGCAGTACTTC.

The rearrangement joins TRBV2 to TRBJ1-3, with 8 bases lining up with TRBD1. There are 17 residues in the CDR3. CDR1 is SNHLY, CDR2 FYNNEI, per germline. The V and J ends lost 8 bases and 0 bases, in that order; junction bases with no gene match: 12. The CDR3 region has the DNA TGTGCCAGCCGGGACAGGTCTACTCTCACCTCTGGAAACACCATATATTTT. This encodes CASRDRSTLTSGNTIYF.

The count of this clone is one. The V call is TRBV2, the J call TRBJ2-1; D not resolved. The germline CDR1 and CDR2 sequences are SNHLY and FYNNEI. The V gene lost 5 bases and the J gene lost 4 bases, with 9 bases spanning the gap. The CDR3 covers 13 residues. The CDR3 spells CASSKFQYNEQFF. The CDR3 DNA follows: TGTGCCAGCAGTAAATTTCAGTACAATGAGCAGTTCTTC.

This chain joins TRBV5-1 and TRBJ1-1; unclear D gene. Trimming left V 0 bases short and J 0 bases short, with 12 bases between. This CDR3 has 16 amino acids. The germline gives CDR1 SGHRS, CDR2 YFSETQ. CDR3 amino acids: CASSLDTVKLNTEAFF. CDR3 nucleotide sequence: TGCGCCAGCAGCTTGGACACGGTAAAGTTGAACACTGAAGCTTTCTTT. The variable domain in full, completed from reference TRBV5-1 and TRBJ1-1, reads KAGVTQTPRYLIKTRGQQVTLSCSPISGHRSVSWYQQTPGQGLQFLFEYFSETQRNKGNFPGRFSGRQFSNSRSEMNVSTLELGDSALYLCASSLDTVKLNTEAFFGQGTRLTVV.

This clone is a singleton in its sample. The chain employs TRBV7-2 and TRBJ2-1; 7 bases fit TRBD2. Per the germline V gene, CDR1 is SGHTA and CDR2 is FQGNSA. The V segment lost 0 bases and the J segment 9 bases; nucleotides outside the gene matches: 11. This CDR3 contains 16 residues. This CDR3 is CASSLAWREFFSEQFF. The DNA of the CDR3 is TGTGCCAGCAGCTTAGCGTGGCGGGAGTTTTTTAGTGAGCAGTTCTTC.

The genes are TRBV14 and TRBJ2-5; no definite D call. The CDR3 length is 17 residues. Germline V gene lookup returns CDR1 SGHDN and CDR2 FVKESK. The ends were cut back, 4 bases at V and 2 bases at J, with 20 bases in the middle. CDR3 loop: CASSLGFWTEEQETQYF. CDR3 DNA sequence: TGTGCCAGCAGCCTTGGCTTCTGGACGGAAGAACAAGAGACCCAGTACTTC.

V is TRBV9 and J is TRBJ1-3, with D unresolved. The germline V gene encodes CDR1 SGDLS and CDR2 YYNGEE. This CDR3 is 14 amino acids long. Trimming took off 3 bases at V and 1 base at J, with 8 bases between the two ends. CDR3 coding DNA: TGTGCCAGCAGCGAGATACTTTCTGGAAACACCATATATTTT. Translating gives CASSEILSGNTIYF.

The gene calls are TRBV7-4 and TRBJ1-5; D is perhaps TRBD1 (5 bases). Between the trimmed V and J ends, which lost 5 bases and 2 bases, there was a span of 19 bases. The CDR3 runs to 17 residues. Germline V gives CDR1 SGHVT, CDR2 SQSDAQ. The CDR3 here is CASSNGGPCLGNQPQHF. The CDR3 bases are TGTGCCAGCAGCAATGGGGGTCCTTGTTTGGGCAATCAGCCCCAGCATTTT.

The chain uses TRBV2 and TRBJ2-3; D gene ambiguous. V lost 3 bases, J lost 4 bases, and 8 bases lay in between. Germline V lookup: CDR1 SNHLY, CDR2 FYNNEI. This CDR3 is built from 13 residues. CDR3 protein: CASSEGGADTQYF. The CDR3 coding sequence is TGTGCCAGCAGTGAGGGTGGCGCAGATACGCAGTATTTT.

This clone was seen only once. This chain joins TRBV6-6 and TRBJ1-5; D possibly corresponds to TRBD1 (6 bases). The germline V gene encodes CDR1 MNHNY and CDR2 SVGAGI (reference sequence). This CDR3 region has 16 residues. The germline V and J ends were trimmed by 1 base and 3 bases, with 13 bases remaining between them. CDR3 nucleotide sequence: TGTGCCAGCAGTTACTACAGAGACAGGCCCAATCAGCCCCAGCATTTT. It encodes CASSYYRDRPNQPQHF.

V and J are TRBV18 and TRBJ2-7, with no clear D. V shed 2 bases and J shed 5 bases, with 13 bases lying between them. The CDR3 consists of 14 residues. Germline CDR1 KGHSH, CDR2 LQKENI. CDR3 in DNA: TGTGCCAGCTCACCAAGTGCAGGAGTGCACGAGCAGTACTTC. The encoded protein is CASSPSAGVHEQYF.

The rearrangement uses TRBV18 and TRBJ1-2; tentatively, D is TRBD1 (5 bases). Germline V lookup: CDR1 KGHSH, CDR2 LQKENI. This CDR3 spans 17 amino acids. V lost 4 bases and J 4 bases, leaving 22 bases between the germline ends. DNA for the CDR3: TGTGCCAGCTCACAGAACACCGGGACGGCGGCGAGCTATGGCTACACCTTC. It is translated as CASSQNTGTAASYGYTF. Drawing the rest from reference TRBV18 and TRBJ1-2, the complete variable domain is NAGVMQNPRHLVRRRGQEARLRCSPMKGHSHVYWYRQLPEEGLKFMVYLQKENIIDESGMPKERFSAEFPKEGPSILRIQQVVRGDSAAYFCASSQNTGTAASYGYTFGSGTRLTVV.

The gene calls are TRBV19 and TRBJ2-7, with 10 bases lining up with TRBD1. CDR1 is LNHDA, CDR2 SQIVND, per germline (reference sequence). V lost 1 base and J lost 3; bases outside the gene matches: 0. The CDR3 runs 14 residues. The CDR3 bases are TGTGCCAGTAGTATAGGGACAGGGGGCTACGAGCAGTACTTC. Its protein is CASSIGTGGYEQYF.

Note on this clone: The junction differs from germline at one of its ends, possibly a read error. This chain connects TRBV5-4 to TRBJ2-1; 7 nucleotides agree with TRBD2. This CDR3 has 16 amino acids. Germline V gene lookup returns CDR1 SGHNT and CDR2 YYREEE (reference sequence). CDR3 region: CASSPQRGTNYNKQFF. CDR3 nucleotides: TGTGCCAGCAGCCCTCAAAGAGGGACTAATTACAATAAGCAGTTCTTC.

The chain links TRBV11-1 to TRBJ2-1; maybe TRBD1 (6 bases). Germline CDR1 and CDR2: SGHAT and FQDESV (reference sequence). This CDR3 spans 13 amino acids. The ends were cut back, 5 bases at V and 8 bases at J, with 13 bases in the middle. Here the CDR3 reads CASSPRQVDEQFF. CDR3 nucleotide sequence: TGTGCCAGCAGCCCACGACAGGTCGATGAGCAGTTCTTC.

There are a few counts of this clone. The chain links TRBV7-8 to TRBJ1-4; TRBD1 might be the D (6 bases). The germline V and J ends were trimmed by 1 base and 6 bases, with 15 bases remaining between them. The CDR3 runs 16 residues. Per the germline V gene, CDR1 is SGHVS and CDR2 is FQNEAQ. The CDR3 loop reads CASSLVIAGADEKLFF. In nucleotides, the CDR3 is TGTGCCAGCAGCTTAGTAATTGCAGGGGCGGATGAAAAACTGTTTTTT. Supplemented by reference TRBV7-8 and TRBJ1-4, the full variable domain reads GAGVSQSPRYKVAKRGQDVALRCDPISGHVSLFWYQQALGQGPEFLTYFQNEAQLDKSGLPSDRFFAERPEGSVSTLKIQRTQQEDSAVYLCASSLVIAGADEKLFFGSGTQLSVL.

This chain uses TRBV9 with TRBJ2-3; the match to TRBD2 covers 9 bases. In germline, CDR1 is SGDLS, CDR2 YYNGEE. The V and J ends lost 0 bases and 5 bases, in that order; junction bases with no gene match: 7. The CDR3 is 16 amino acids. DNA for the CDR3: TGTGCCAGCAGCGTAGGGGGACTAGCCGGAGGAGATACGCAGTATTTT. Protein: CASSVGGLAGGDTQYF.

This chain joins TRBV29-1 and TRBJ1-1; D not certain. Germline V gives CDR1 SQVTM, CDR2 ANQGSEA. V was clipped by 5 bases and J by 0 bases, with 7 bases between them. The CDR3 is 12 residues long. The CDR3 here is CSVQTMNTEAFF. As DNA, the CDR3 is TGCAGCGTTCAGACTATGAACACTGAAGCTTTCTTT.